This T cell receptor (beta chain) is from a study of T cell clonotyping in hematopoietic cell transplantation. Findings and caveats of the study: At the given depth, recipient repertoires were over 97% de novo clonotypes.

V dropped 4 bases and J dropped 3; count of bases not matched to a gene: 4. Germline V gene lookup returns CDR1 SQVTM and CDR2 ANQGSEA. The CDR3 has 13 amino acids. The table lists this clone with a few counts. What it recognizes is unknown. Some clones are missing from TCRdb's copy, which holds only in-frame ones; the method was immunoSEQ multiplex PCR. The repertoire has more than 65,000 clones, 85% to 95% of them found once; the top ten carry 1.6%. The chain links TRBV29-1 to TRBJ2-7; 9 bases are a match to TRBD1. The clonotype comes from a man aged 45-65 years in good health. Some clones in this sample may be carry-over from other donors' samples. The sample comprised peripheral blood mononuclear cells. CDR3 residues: CSVGGTGLYEQYF. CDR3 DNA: TGCAGCGTTGGTGGGACAGGGCTCTACGAGCAGTACTTC.